The 3 T cell receptor beta chains presented below share a single source sample, sequenced in a study of cytomegalovirus exposure and HLA in healthy donors (TCRdb year 2017). Libraries were constructed by the immunoSEQ multiplex PCR assay. For the multiplex PCR, a mixture combining 60 forward primers for TCR Vbeta segments and 13 reverse primers for TCR Jbeta segments was used. The table comes from immuneACCESS by way of TCRdb, which keeps in-frame sequences with V and J called. Part of the clones is missing from these tables; in studies checked, under half for an unresolved V gene and the rest for unknown reasons. This sample lists some 180,000 clones; approximately 85% were detected once. The top ten clonotypes cover less than 2.5% of the sample. Material: PBMCs. Every receptor here comes from a woman between 50 and 59 years old in good health and CMV-seronegative.

The rearrangement links TRBV27 to TRBJ2-3, with D tentatively TRBD2 (6 bases). Per the germline V gene, CDR1 is MNHEY and CDR2 is SMNVEV (reference sequence). V lost 3 bases and J lost 0, with 7 bases in between. The CDR3 is made up of 14 amino acids. CDR3 DNA sequence: TGTGCCAGCAGTTTCGGGAGTAGCACAGATACGCAGTATTTT. Translation: CASSFGSSTDTQYF.

This chain links TRBV11-2 with TRBJ1-1; TRBD1 is a possible D gene (5 bases). Trimming cost V 2 bases and J 1 base, with 5 bases left between them. Germline values: CDR1 SGHAT, CDR2 FQNNGV. This CDR3 comprises 13 residues. CDR3 nucleotides: TGTGCCAGCAGCTTACAGGGGAACACTGAAGCTTTCTTT. This encodes CASSLQGNTEAFF.

The J gene is TRBJ1-6, the V gene TRBV10-3; 7 bases are shared with TRBD1. Germline CDR1 reads ENHRY; CDR2 reads SYGVKD. The V gene end was trimmed by 5 bases and the J gene end by 7 bases; junction bases not matched to a gene: 5. The CDR3 totals 14 residues. This CDR3 is CAISKDRENSPLHF. CDR3 in DNA: TGTGCCATCAGTAAAGACAGGGAGAATTCACCCCTCCACTTT.